The present entry profiles one TCR beta chain with its context. Antigen: not known. The use of a sample-barcoded 5' primer and a J-beta primer mix characterized a second PCR of about 7 to 12 cycles. In TCRdb, the 5' RACE reads were re-called with MiXCR into one record per CDR3 protein. The sample holds 950,000 to 1,200,000 distinct CDR3 sequences, approximately 38% seen once. The data belong to a study of blood T cells in healthy people across ages. Whole-study results and caveats: Naive T cell percentage by flow cytometry tracked strongly with beta diversity.

The CDR3 consists of 14 residues. Germline CDR1 reads SGDLS; CDR2 reads YYNGEE. V was clipped by 4 bases and J by 2 bases, with 12 bases between them. Each individual donor underwent a draw of about 11 milliliters of peripheral blood. The TCR sequence derives from a man younger than 35 in good health. The sequenced sample was blood. The V call is TRBV9, the J call TRBJ1-1; no firm D call. CDR3: CASSPRPSNTEAFF. The CDR3 DNA sequence: TGTGCCAGCAGCCCCCGTCCGAGCAACACTGAAGCTTTCTTT.